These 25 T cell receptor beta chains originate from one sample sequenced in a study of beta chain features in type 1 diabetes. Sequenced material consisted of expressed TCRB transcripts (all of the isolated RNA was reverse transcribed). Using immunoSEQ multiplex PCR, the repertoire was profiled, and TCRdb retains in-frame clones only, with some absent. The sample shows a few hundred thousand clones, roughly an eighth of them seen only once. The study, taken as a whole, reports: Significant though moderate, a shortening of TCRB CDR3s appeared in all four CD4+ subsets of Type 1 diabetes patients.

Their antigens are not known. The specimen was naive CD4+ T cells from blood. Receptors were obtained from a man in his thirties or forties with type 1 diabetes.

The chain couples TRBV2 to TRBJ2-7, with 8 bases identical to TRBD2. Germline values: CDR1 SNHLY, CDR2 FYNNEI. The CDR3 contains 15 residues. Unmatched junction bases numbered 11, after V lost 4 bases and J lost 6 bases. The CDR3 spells CASSAAAGVEVEQYF. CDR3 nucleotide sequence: TGTGCCAGCAGTGCCGCAGCGGGAGTGGAAGTCGAGCAGTACTTC.

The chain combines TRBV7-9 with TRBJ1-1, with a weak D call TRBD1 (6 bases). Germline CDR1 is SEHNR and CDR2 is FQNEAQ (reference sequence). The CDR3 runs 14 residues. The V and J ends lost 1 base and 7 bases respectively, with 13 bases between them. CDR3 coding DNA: TGTGCCAGCAGCTTAGGCGGGGGGCGGATTGAAGCTTTCTTT. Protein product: CASSLGGGRIEAFF.

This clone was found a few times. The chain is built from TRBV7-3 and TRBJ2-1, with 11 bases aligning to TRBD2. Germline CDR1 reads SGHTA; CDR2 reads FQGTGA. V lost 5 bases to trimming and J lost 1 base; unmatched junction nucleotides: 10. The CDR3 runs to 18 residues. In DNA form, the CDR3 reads TGTGCCAGCAGCCCACAGGGAGGGACTAGCGGTTCCTACAATGAGCAGTTCTTC. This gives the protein CASSPQGGTSGSYNEQFF.

The CDR3 region is CASSLPPTTSDTQYF. The CDR3 DNA reads TGTGCCAGCAGCCTCCCCCCTACGACTTCAGATACGCAGTATTTT. The gene calls are TRBV5-6 and TRBJ2-3, with D uncertain. Germline CDR1 reads SGHDT; CDR2 reads YYEEEE. V lost 4 bases to trimming and J lost 4 bases, with 16 bases between them. The CDR3 runs to 15 residues.

The DNA for the CDR3 is TGTGCCAGCAGCCAAGACGTGGGGCGTCCCAGTCGCGAGCAGTACTTC. It specifies CASSQDVGRPSREQYF. The chain employs TRBV4-2 and TRBJ2-7; D perhaps matches TRBD1 (5 bases). Trimming stripped 0 bases from V and 6 bases from J, with 18 bases between. The V gene's germline CDR1 is LGHNA and CDR2 YNFKEQ. The CDR3 has 16 residues.

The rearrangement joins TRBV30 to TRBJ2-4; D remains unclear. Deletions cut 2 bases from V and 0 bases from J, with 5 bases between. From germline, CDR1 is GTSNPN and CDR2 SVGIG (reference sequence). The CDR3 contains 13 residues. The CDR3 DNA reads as TGTGCCTGGAGTCCGGGAGCCAAAAACATTCAGTACTTC. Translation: CAWSPGAKNIQYF.

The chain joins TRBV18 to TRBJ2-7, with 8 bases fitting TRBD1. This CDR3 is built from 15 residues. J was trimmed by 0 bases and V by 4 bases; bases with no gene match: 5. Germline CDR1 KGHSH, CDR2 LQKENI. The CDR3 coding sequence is TGTGCCAGCTCACAAGACACAGGGGGCTCCTACGAGCAGTACTTC. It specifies CASSQDTGGSYEQYF. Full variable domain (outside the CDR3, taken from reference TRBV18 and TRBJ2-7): NAGVMQNPRHLVRRRGQEARLRCSPMKGHSHVYWYRQLPEEGLKFMVYLQKENIIDESGMPKERFSAEFPKEGPSILRIQQVVRGDSAAYFCASSQDTGGSYEQYFGPGTRLTVT.

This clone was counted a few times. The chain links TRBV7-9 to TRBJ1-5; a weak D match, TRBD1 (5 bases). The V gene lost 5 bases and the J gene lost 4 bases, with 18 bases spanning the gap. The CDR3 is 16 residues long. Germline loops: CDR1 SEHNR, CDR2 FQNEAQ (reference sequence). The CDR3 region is CASSRSGPKGNQPQHF. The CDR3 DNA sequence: TGTGCCAGCAGCAGATCCGGGCCCAAGGGGAATCAGCCCCAGCATTTT.

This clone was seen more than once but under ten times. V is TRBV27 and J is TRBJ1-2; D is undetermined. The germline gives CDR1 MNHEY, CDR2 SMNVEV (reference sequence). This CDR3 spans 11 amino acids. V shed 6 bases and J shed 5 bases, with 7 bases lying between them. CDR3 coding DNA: TGTGCCAGCAGATCAATGTATGGCTACACCTTC. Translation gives CASRSMYGYTF.

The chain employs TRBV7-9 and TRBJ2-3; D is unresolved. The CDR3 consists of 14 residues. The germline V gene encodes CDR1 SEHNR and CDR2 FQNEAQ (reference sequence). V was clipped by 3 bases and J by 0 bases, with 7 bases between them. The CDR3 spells CASSLIGSTDTQYF. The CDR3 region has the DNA TGTGCCAGCAGCTTGATTGGCAGCACAGATACGCAGTATTTT. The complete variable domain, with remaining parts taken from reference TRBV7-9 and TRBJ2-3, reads DTGVSQNPRHKITKRGQNVTFRCDPISEHNRLYWYRQTLGQGPEFLTYFQNEAQLEKSRLLSDRFSAERPKGSFSTLEIQRTEQGDSAMYLCASSLIGSTDTQYFGPGTRLTVL.

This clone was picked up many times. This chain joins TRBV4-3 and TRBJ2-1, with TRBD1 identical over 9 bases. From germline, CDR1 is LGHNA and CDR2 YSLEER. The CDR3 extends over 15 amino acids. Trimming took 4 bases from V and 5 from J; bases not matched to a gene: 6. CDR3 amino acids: CASSRGQGFDNEQFF. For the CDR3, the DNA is TGCGCCAGCAGCCGGGGACAGGGCTTCGACAATGAGCAGTTCTTC.

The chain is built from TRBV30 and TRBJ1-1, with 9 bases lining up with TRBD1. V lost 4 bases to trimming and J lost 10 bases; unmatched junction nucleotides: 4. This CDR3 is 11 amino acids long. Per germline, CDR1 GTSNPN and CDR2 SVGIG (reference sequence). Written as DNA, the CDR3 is TGTGCCTGGATAAAGACAGGGGGAGCTTTCTTT. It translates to CAWIKTGGAFF.

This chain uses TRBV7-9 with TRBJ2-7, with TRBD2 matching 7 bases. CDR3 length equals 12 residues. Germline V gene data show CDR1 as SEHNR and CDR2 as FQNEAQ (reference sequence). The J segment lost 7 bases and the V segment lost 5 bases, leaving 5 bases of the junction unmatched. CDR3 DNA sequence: TGTGCCAGCAGCCCCTGGGGGGGAGAGCAGTACTTC. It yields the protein CASSPWGGEQYF.

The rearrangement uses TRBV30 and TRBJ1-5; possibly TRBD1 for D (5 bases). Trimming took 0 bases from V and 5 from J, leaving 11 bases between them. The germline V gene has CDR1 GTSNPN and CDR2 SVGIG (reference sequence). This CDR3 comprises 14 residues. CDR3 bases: TGTGCCTGGAGTGTTACGGGGGGATATCAGCCCCAGCATTTT. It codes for CAWSVTGGYQPQHF.

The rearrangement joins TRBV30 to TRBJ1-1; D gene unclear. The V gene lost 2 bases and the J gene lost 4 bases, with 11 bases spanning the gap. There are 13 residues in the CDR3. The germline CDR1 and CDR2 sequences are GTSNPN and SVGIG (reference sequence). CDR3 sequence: CAWSSGVFTEAFF. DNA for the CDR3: TGTGCCTGGAGTAGCGGGGTATTCACTGAAGCTTTCTTT.

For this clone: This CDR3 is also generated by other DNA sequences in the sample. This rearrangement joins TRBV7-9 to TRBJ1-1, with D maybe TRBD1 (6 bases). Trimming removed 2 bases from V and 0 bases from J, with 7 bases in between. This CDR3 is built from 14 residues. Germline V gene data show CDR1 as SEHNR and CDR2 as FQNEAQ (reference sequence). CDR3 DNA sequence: TGTGCCAGCAGCTTACAGGGGTTGAACACTGAAGCTTTCTTT. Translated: CASSLQGLNTEAFF. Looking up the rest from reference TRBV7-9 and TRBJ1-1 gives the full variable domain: DTGVSQNPRHKITKRGQNVTFRCDPISEHNRLYWYRQTLGQGPEFLTYFQNEAQLEKSRLLSDRFSAERPKGSFSTLEIQRTEQGDSAMYLCASSLQGLNTEAFFGQGTRLTVV.

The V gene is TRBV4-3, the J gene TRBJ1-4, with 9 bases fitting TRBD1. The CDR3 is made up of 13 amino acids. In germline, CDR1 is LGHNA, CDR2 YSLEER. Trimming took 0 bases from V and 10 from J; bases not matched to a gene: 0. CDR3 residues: CASSQEQGAKLFF. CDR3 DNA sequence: TGCGCCAGCAGCCAAGAACAGGGGGCAAAACTGTTTTTT.

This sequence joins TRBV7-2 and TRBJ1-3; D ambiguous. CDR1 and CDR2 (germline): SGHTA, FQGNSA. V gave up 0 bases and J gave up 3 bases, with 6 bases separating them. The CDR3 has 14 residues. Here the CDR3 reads CASSLARVGNTIYF. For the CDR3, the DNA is TGTGCCAGCAGCTTAGCGCGGGTTGGAAACACCATATATTTT.

Here the CDR3 DNA reads TGCGCCAGCAGCTTGGTAGGGGCGGGAGGCTCCTACAATGAGCAGTTCTTC. As protein: CASSLVGAGGSYNEQFF. The chain joins TRBV5-1 to TRBJ2-1; 8 bases line up with TRBD2. Per germline, CDR1 SGHRS and CDR2 YFSETQ. The length of the CDR3 is 17 residues. Trimming took 0 bases from V and 0 from J; bases not matched to a gene: 5.

In DNA, the CDR3 is TGTGCCACCAGCAGAGATTTACAGCCCTCCTATGGCTACACCTTC. Protein product: CATSRDLQPSYGYTF. The J gene is TRBJ1-2, the V gene TRBV15; unclear D gene. Deletions cut 0 bases from V and 4 bases from J, with 12 bases between. Germline lookup yields CDR1 LNHNV and CDR2 YYDKDF (reference sequence). CDR3 length: 15 amino acids. Full variable domain (missing parts from reference TRBV15 and TRBJ1-2): DAMVIQNPRYQVTQFGKPVTLSCSQTLNHNVMYWYQQKSSQAPKLLFHYYDKDFNNEADTPDNFQSRRPNTSFCFLDIRSPGLGDTAMYLCATSRDLQPSYGYTFGSGTRLTVV.

The CDR3 nucleotides are TGTGCCATGTCCGGGACAGGCAAGCCGAGGAACTATGGCTACACCTTC. Translating it yields CAMSGTGKPRNYGYTF. The chain has TRBV10-3 and TRBJ1-2; 8 positions agree with TRBD1. The CDR3 sequence is 16 residues long. Trimming took 9 bases from V and 2 from J; bases not matched to a gene: 14. Looked up from germline, CDR1 is ENHRY and CDR2 is SYGVKD.

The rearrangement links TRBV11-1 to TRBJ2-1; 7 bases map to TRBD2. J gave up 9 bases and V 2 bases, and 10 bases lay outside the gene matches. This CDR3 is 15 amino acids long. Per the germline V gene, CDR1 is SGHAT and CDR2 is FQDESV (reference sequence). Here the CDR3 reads CASSLNLRTRAEQFF. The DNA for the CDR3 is TGTGCCAGCAGCTTAAACTTACGGACTAGAGCTGAGCAGTTCTTC.

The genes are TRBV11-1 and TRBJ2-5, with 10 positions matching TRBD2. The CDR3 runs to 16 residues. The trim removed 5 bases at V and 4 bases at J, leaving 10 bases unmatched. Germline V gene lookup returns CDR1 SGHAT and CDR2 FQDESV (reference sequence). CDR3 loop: CASSQGASGSLETQYF. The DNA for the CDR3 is TGTGCCAGCAGCCAAGGGGCTAGCGGGAGTTTAGAGACCCAGTACTTC.

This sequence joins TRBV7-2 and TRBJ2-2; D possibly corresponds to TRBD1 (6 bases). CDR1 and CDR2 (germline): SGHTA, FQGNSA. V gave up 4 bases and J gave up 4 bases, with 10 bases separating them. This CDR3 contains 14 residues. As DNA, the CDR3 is TGTGCCAGCAGCTCCAGGGGTGGCACCGGGGAGCTGTTTTTT. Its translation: CASSSRGGTGELFF.

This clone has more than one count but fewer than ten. In DNA, the CDR3 is TGCAGTGGTAGGGACTTGCCTATGCAGTTCTTC. Translated: CSGRDLPMQFF. The chain couples TRBV20-1 to TRBJ2-1; D is perhaps TRBD2 (6 bases). Deletions cut 7 bases from V and 12 bases from J, with 16 bases between. Germline values: CDR1 DFQATT, CDR2 SNEGSKA (reference sequence). CDR3 size: 11 residues.